Below, one T cell receptor beta chain is given with its context. The antigen is unknown. This sample is drawn from a study of T-cell memory formation after mild COVID-19. Study information: Each donor largely had its own TCR clusters. Study outcomes and limitations: The study found contracting CD4+ clones mainly in CM and EM and contracting CD8+ clones in EMRA.

Trimming at V came to 2 bases and at J to 3 bases, leaving 2 bases not matched to a gene. This CDR3 has 15 amino acids. Germline assignment: CDR1 LGHNA and CDR2 YNFKEQ. Constant-segment primers were used for 5'RACE, and the resulting TCR alpha and TCR beta cDNA libraries carried sample barcodes and UMIs. TCRdb re-called the 5' RACE reads through MiXCR, storing one row per CDR3 protein. The sample has some 300,000 distinct CDR3 sequences; just under 20% are singletons. The sequenced sample consisted of PBMCs or a T cell subset sorted from them (not recorded which). V and J are TRBV4-2 and TRBJ2-5, with TRBD2 matching 11 bases. The receptor's source is a man younger than 30 who had mild COVID-19 (a few samples of this study predate the infection). Cell type and time point are not known. The CDR3 nucleotides are TGTGCCAGCAGCCAACCGACTAGCGGGGAAGAGACCCAGTACTTC. As protein: CASSQPTSGEETQYF.